Below are 20 T cell receptor beta chains sequenced from a single sample in a study of CD8+ T cells in alopecia areata. Sequencing templates came from extracted RNA that was reverse transcribed into cDNA. The repertoire was sequenced with immunoSEQ multiplex PCR; TCRdb's copy has only in-frame clones and lacks some. The data show about 120,000 clones, with roughly two fifths seen just once and 3% to 3.5% held by the top ten. Sequencing input: CD4+ T cells sorted from blood. These receptors all stem from a human donor with alopecia areata.

V usage is TRBV2 and J usage is TRBJ1-5; D possibly corresponds to TRBD1 (5 bases). From germline, CDR1 is SNHLY and CDR2 FYNNEI. There are 13 residues in the CDR3. V lost 4 bases, J lost 6 bases, and 10 bases lay in between. The CDR3 protein is CASSGERGQPQHF. CDR3 in DNA: TGTGCCAGCAGTGGGGAAAGGGGTCAGCCCCAGCATTTT.

This clone was seen more than once but under ten times. V usage is TRBV29-1 and J usage is TRBJ2-2, with D unclear. Germline assignment: CDR1 SQVTM and CDR2 ANQGSEA. Trimming removed 8 bases from V and 6 bases from J, with 13 bases in between. The CDR3 sequence is 12 residues long. The chain's CDR3 is CSFARLAGELFF. CDR3 sequence (DNA): TGCAGCTTTGCCAGGTTGGCCGGGGAGCTGTTTTTT.

The chain couples TRBV29-1 to TRBJ1-1; no clear D gene. The germline CDR1 and CDR2 sequences are SQVTM and ANQGSEA. The CDR3 is 11 residues long. The V end was cut by 4 bases, the J end by 8 bases, with 11 bases between. CDR3 DNA sequence: TGCAGCGTTGCACATCGTAAGGAAGCTTTCTTT. Translated, it gives CSVAHRKEAFF. Looking up the rest from reference TRBV29-1 and TRBJ1-1 gives the full variable domain: SAVISQKPSRDICQRGTSLTIQCQVDSQVTMMFWYRQQPGQSLTLIATANQGSEATYESGFVIDKFPISRPNLTFSTLTVSNMSPEDSSIYLCSVAHRKEAFFGQGTRLTVV.

The sample holds a few counts of this clone. The rearrangement uses TRBV10-2 and TRBJ1-1; D not certain. The CDR3 spans 16 residues. CDR1 is WSHSY, CDR2 SAAADI, per germline. Deletions cut 0 bases from V and 0 bases from J, with 11 bases between. The CDR3 protein is CASSESRQTMNTEAFF. The DNA of the CDR3 is TGCGCCAGCAGTGAGTCGCGGCAGACCATGAACACTGAAGCTTTCTTT.

In this sample, this clone turned up once. A junction boundary mismatches the germline segment, possibly from a read error. V is TRBV2 and J is TRBJ2-2; D perhaps matches TRBD2 (5 bases). The CDR3 length is 13 residues. Germline loops: CDR1 SNHLY, CDR2 FYNNEI. CDR3 sequence (DNA): TGTGCCAGCAGTGGGGAATCCGCCGGGGAGCTGCTTTTT. Encoded protein: CASSGESAGELLF.

Only a few counts were recorded for this clone. The J gene is TRBJ2-5, the V gene TRBV18; 8 nucleotides agree with TRBD2. Germline CDR1 KGHSH, CDR2 LQKENI. The CDR3 length is 15 residues. J was trimmed by 5 bases and V by 3 bases; bases with no gene match: 8. The CDR3 DNA reads TGTGCCAGCTCACCGCGGAGTAGCGGGATGGAGACCCAGTACTTC. This translates into CASSPRSSGMETQYF.

The chain combines TRBV29-1 with TRBJ2-5, with 10 bases identical to TRBD2. Germline V CDR1 and CDR2: SQVTM, ANQGSEA. V trimming: 4 bases; J trimming: 2 bases; junction bases outside the gene matches: 1. The length of the CDR3 is 13 residues. This chain's CDR3 is CSVVLAGQETQYF. The CDR3 coding sequence is TGCAGCGTTGTACTAGCGGGGCAAGAGACCCAGTACTTC.

The genes are TRBV11-2 and TRBJ2-1; D is uncertain. This CDR3 is 13 amino acids long. The V gene lost 2 bases and the J gene lost 0 bases, with 2 bases spanning the gap. Germline CDR1 is SGHAT and CDR2 is FQNNGV. The CDR3 bases are TGTGCCAGCAGCTTAAGCTCCTACAATGAGCAGTTCTTC. This encodes CASSLSSYNEQFF.

The chain employs TRBV6-5 and TRBJ2-3; unclear D gene. Germline V gene lookup returns CDR1 MNHEY and CDR2 SVGAGI. The V gene lost 6 bases and the J gene lost 6 bases, with 13 bases spanning the gap. This CDR3 contains 13 residues. CDR3 amino acids: CASRSDQIDTQYF. CDR3 DNA: TGTGCCAGCAGGTCAGACCAGATCGATACGCAGTATTTT.

V and J are TRBV18 and TRBJ2-1, with D maybe TRBD1 (5 bases). The CDR3 totals 13 residues. V shed 2 bases and J shed 8 bases, with 10 bases lying between them. Germline loops: CDR1 KGHSH, CDR2 LQKENI. The CDR3, as DNA: TGTGCCAGCTCACCATCCAGGGAACATGAGCAGTTCTTC. Protein: CASSPSREHEQFF. The full variable domain, completed using reference TRBV18 and TRBJ2-1, is NAGVMQNPRHLVRRRGQEARLRCSPMKGHSHVYWYRQLPEEGLKFMVYLQKENIIDESGMPKERFSAEFPKEGPSILRIQQVVRGDSAAYFCASSPSREHEQFFGPGTRLTVL.

This clone appeared a few times. V is TRBV7-2 and J is TRBJ2-3; maybe TRBD2 (5 bases). Germline V lookup: CDR1 SGHTA, CDR2 FQGNSA. The CDR3 has 14 residues. V was clipped by 3 bases and J by 1 base, with 8 bases between them. Written as DNA, the CDR3 is TGTGCCAGCAGCTTCAATAGCGGCACAGATACGCAGTATTTT. Its translation is CASSFNSGTDTQYF.

The J gene is TRBJ1-1, the V gene TRBV29-1; 9 bases agree with TRBD1. The CDR3 loop spans 12 amino acids. Germline V gives CDR1 SQVTM, CDR2 ANQGSEA. J was trimmed by 11 bases and V by 6 bases; bases with no gene match: 10. CDR3 in amino acids: CSVVRDRDTAFF. CDR3 sequence (DNA): TGCAGCGTGGTCCGGGACAGGGATACGGCTTTCTTT. Variable domain in full (rest from reference TRBV29-1 and TRBJ1-1): SAVISQKPSRDICQRGTSLTIQCQVDSQVTMMFWYRQQPGQSLTLIATANQGSEATYESGFVIDKFPISRPNLTFSTLTVSNMSPEDSSIYLCSVVRDRDTAFFGQGTRLTVV.

The chain employs TRBV27 and TRBJ2-7; 14 bases map to TRBD2. Looked up from germline, CDR1 is MNHEY and CDR2 is SMNVEV (reference sequence). The CDR3 runs 15 residues. Trimming cost V 9 bases and J 2 bases; bases outside gene matches: 6. This CDR3 is CARGTSGSSPYEQYF. CDR3 coding DNA: TGTGCCAGAGGGACTAGCGGGAGCTCTCCCTACGAGCAGTACTTC.

The gene calls are TRBV2 and TRBJ2-2; D is unresolved. CDR1 is SNHLY, CDR2 FYNNEI, per germline. The CDR3 has 12 residues. V shed 4 bases and J shed 3 bases, with 3 bases lying between them. CDR3 protein: CASSVDTGELFF. DNA of the CDR3: TGTGCCAGCAGTGTGGACACCGGGGAGCTGTTTTTT.

The DNA of the CDR3 is TGCGCCAGCAGCTTGTCAGGTGACGAGCAGTACTTC. Translated, it gives CASSLSGDEQYF. This chain connects TRBV5-1 to TRBJ2-7; D ambiguous. CDR1 is SGHRS and CDR2 is YFSETQ in the germline V gene. The CDR3 contains 12 residues. The ends were cut back, 1 base at V and 5 bases at J, with 7 bases in the middle.

The chain combines TRBV6-5 with TRBJ2-3; no definite D call. The CDR3 totals 14 residues. The germline CDR1 and CDR2 sequences are MNHEY and SVGAGI. With 0 bases removed from V and 2 bases from J, the gap between germline ends came to 6 bases. The DNA of the CDR3 is TGTGCCAGCAGTTACTCGGTCATCACAGATACGCAGTATTTT. It translates to CASSYSVITDTQYF.

The rearrangement joins TRBV7-2 to TRBJ1-1; D is possibly TRBD1 (5 bases). The germline V gene has CDR1 SGHTA and CDR2 FQGNSA. The V end was cut by 3 bases, the J end by 0 bases, with 8 bases between. There are 14 residues in the CDR3. Here the CDR3 DNA reads TGTGCCAGCAGCTTTGGGACGGTGAACACTGAAGCTTTCTTT. It encodes CASSFGTVNTEAFF.

The chain joins TRBV14 to TRBJ1-2, with D possibly TRBD1 on 5 matching bases. The V gene's germline CDR1 is SGHDN and CDR2 FVKESK. This CDR3 contains 16 residues. Trimming took off 0 bases at V and 4 bases at J, with 15 bases between the two ends. The CDR3 nucleotides read TGTGCCAGCAGCCAAGAAAGAGGGACGAGGGGCTATGGCTACACCTTC. Translated: CASSQERGTRGYGYTF. Combining the CDR3 with reference TRBV14 and TRBJ1-2 gives the whole variable domain EAGVTQFPSHSVIEKGQTVTLRCDPISGHDNLYWYRRVMGKEIKFLLHFVKESKQDESGMPNNRFLAERTGGTYSTLKVQPAELEDSGVYFCASSQERGTRGYGYTFGSGTRLTVV.

The V and J genes are TRBV29-1 and TRBJ2-1, with 8 bases lining up with TRBD1. With V trimmed by 5 bases and J by 0 bases, 9 bases remained unmatched. Germline CDR1 SQVTM, CDR2 ANQGSEA. The CDR3 is made up of 16 amino acids. The CDR3 is CSVPRYRGSSYNEQFF. CDR3 nucleotide sequence: TGCAGCGTTCCGAGGTACAGGGGGAGCTCCTACAATGAGCAGTTCTTC.

The chain joins TRBV30 to TRBJ2-5; 12 nucleotides line up with TRBD2. There are 19 residues in the CDR3. Unmatched junction bases numbered 17, after V lost 3 bases and J lost 3 bases. CDR1 and CDR2 from the germline V gene are GTSNPN and SVGIG (reference sequence). The CDR3 DNA reads as TGTGCCTGGAGGGGCTGGACTAGCGGGACCCGGTTGGGAGAAGAGACCCAGTACTTC. This codes for CAWRGWTSGTRLGEETQYF.